This T cell receptor beta chain was identified during a study of Ad26.COV2.S vaccination and SARS-CoV-2 variants. Clones were read by immunoSEQ multiplex PCR, and TCRdb kept only the in-frame ones, dropping some. The sample yields 430,000 or so clones, roughly 89% seen once. Trimming removed 2 bases from V and 3 bases from J; junction bases left unmatched: 8. The CDR3 sequence is 17 residues long. CDR1 and CDR2 from the germline V gene are MNHEY and SMNVEV (reference sequence). Treatment of the sample: over 15 received Ad26.COV2.S at low or high dose, single or two shots; roughly five received placebo; per-sample allocation not given. Sampling occurred on day 63 after the first vaccine or placebo injection. The study's findings and limits: A substantial breadth of spike-specific CD8+ and CD4+ T cell responses after vaccination has been reported. Breadth and depth estimates from TCRs may understate total T cell responses.

In regard to this clone: Antigen specificity is unknown.

The source of this sequence is a person aged 18-60 years who received the Ad26.COV2.S COVID-19 vaccine or a placebo. The material sequenced was peripheral blood, taken in a trial of Ad26.COV2.S vaccine versus placebo. This rearrangement joins TRBV27 to TRBJ2-3, with TRBD2 matching over 10 bases. CDR3 protein: CASSLTAGGPVTDTQYF. The CDR3 nucleotides are TGTGCCAGCAGTTTAACAGCGGGAGGGCCAGTTACAGATACGCAGTATTTT.